Below are 27 T cell receptor beta chains sequenced from a single sample in a study of T cells in Graves' hyperthyroidism and ophthalmopathy. Amplification yielded TCR beta CDR3 regions, with RNA transcripts as the source. TCR CDR3 regions were first amplified by RT-PCR with HTBI primers. Via MiXCR, TCRdb re-called the multiplex PCR reads, giving one row per CDR3 protein. The sample yields approximately 620,000 distinct CDR3 sequences, roughly 16% seen once. Sequencing was performed on blood. The receptors derive from a woman in her 40s with Graves' ophthalmopathy.

In this sample, this clonotype turned up a few times. The chain carries TRBV2 and TRBJ2-1, with D perhaps being TRBD1 or TRBD2 (7 bases each). The CDR3 runs 16 residues. Germline lookup yields CDR1 SNHLY and CDR2 FYNNEI. The ends were cut back, 5 bases at V and 0 bases at J, with 14 bases in the middle. CDR3: CASSLQGGSSYNEQFF. The CDR3 DNA reads as TGTGCCAGCAGTCTCCAGGGGGGGAGCTCCTACAATGAGCAGTTCTTC.

This clonotype was counted ten times or more. V usage is TRBV18 and J usage is TRBJ2-3; 8 nucleotides line up with TRBD1. The germline gives CDR1 KGHSH, CDR2 LQKENI. Trimming at V came to 4 bases and at J to 4 bases, leaving 7 bases not matched to a gene. The CDR3 is 15 amino acids. The CDR3 sequence: CASSLRTGSADTQYF. CDR3 nucleotides: TGTGCCAGCTCACTTCGGACAGGGTCGGCAGATACGCAGTATTTT.

This clonotype was recorded at least ten times. V and J are TRBV11-2 and TRBJ2-7; possibly TRBD2 for D (6 bases). Germline-derived CDR1 and CDR2 are SGHAT and FQNNGV. The ends were cut back, 5 bases at V and 6 bases at J, with 20 bases in the middle. The CDR3 is made up of 15 amino acids. CDR3 residues: CASSRRFGAGSEQYF. The CDR3 region has the DNA TGTGCCAGCAGCCGCAGATTTGGGGCGGGGAGCGAGCAGTACTTC.

This clonotype has a count of ten or more. This chain links TRBV27 with TRBJ1-1; TRBD1 matches 8 bases. CDR1 is MNHEY and CDR2 is SMNVEV in the germline V gene (reference sequence). There are 14 residues in the CDR3. The junction had 5 bases not matched to a gene; V was cut back by 4 bases and J by 4 bases. CDR3 in DNA: TGTGCCAGCAGTTCAACGGACAGGGTCACTGAAGCTTTCTTT. Translation gives CASSSTDRVTEAFF.

In the case of this clonotype: This clone may be a read error of a much larger clone one base away. The chain couples TRBV10-3 to TRBJ2-3; 10 nucleotides match TRBD2. The CDR3 extends over 15 amino acids. Germline values: CDR1 ENHRY, CDR2 SYGVKD. With V trimmed by 6 bases and J by 0 bases, 3 bases remained unmatched. The CDR3 coding sequence is TGTGCCATCAGCTTGGGACTAGCGAGCACAGATACGCAGTATTTT. Its protein is CAISLGLASTDTQYF.

This clonotype was recorded a few times. The chain carries TRBV15 and TRBJ2-7, with 9 bases fitting TRBD2. The length of the CDR3 is 15 residues. CDR1 is LNHNV, CDR2 YYDKDF, per germline (reference sequence). V lost 1 base and J lost 2; bases outside the gene matches: 3. The CDR3 DNA is TGTGCCACCAGCAGAGTGGCGGGAGGGCCCTACGAGCAGTACTTC. Translated, it gives CATSRVAGGPYEQYF.

This clonotype was seen repeatedly, ten times or more. The chain has TRBV28 and TRBJ2-7; 10 nucleotides line up with TRBD1. Germline CDR1 MDHEN, CDR2 SYDVKM. The CDR3 has 15 residues. Trimming took 6 bases from V and 2 from J; bases not matched to a gene: 7. The CDR3 region is CASRASGQGTYEQYF. DNA for the CDR3: TGTGCCAGCAGGGCCTCGGGACAGGGGACCTACGAGCAGTACTTC.

This clonotype was seen many times. The chain recombines TRBV7-6 with TRBJ1-2, with 11 positions matching TRBD1. The CDR3 covers 15 residues. V shed 5 bases and J 6 bases; nucleotides not matched to a gene: 8. Germline V gives CDR1 SGHVS, CDR2 FNYEAQ. CDR3 bases: TGTGCCAGCAGCAACCGGACAGGGGGCATGGATGGCTACACCTTC. It specifies CASSNRTGGMDGYTF. The full variable domain, completed using reference TRBV7-6 and TRBJ1-2, is GAGVSQSPRYKVTKRGQDVALRCDPISGHVSLYWYRQALGQGPEFLTYFNYEAQQDKSGLPNDRFSAERPEGSISTLTIQRTEQRDSAMYRCASSNRTGGMDGYTFGSGTRLTVV.

A remark on this clonotype: A much larger clone sits a single nucleotide away, making a read error possible. The chain has TRBV7-6 and TRBJ2-2; tentative D call: TRBD2 (6 bases). Germline V gene data show CDR1 as SGHVS and CDR2 as FNYEAQ. The CDR3 length is 17 residues. The CDR3 sequence is CASSLGSTTSNTGGLFF. The CDR3 nucleotides are TGTGCCAGCAGCTTAGGGTCGACGACTTCGAACACCGGGGGGCTGTTTTTT.

This clonotype was seen more than once but under ten times. The gene calls are TRBV4-1 and TRBJ1-4, with unresolved D. The germline V gene has CDR1 MGHRA and CDR2 YSYEKL. The CDR3 is made up of 17 amino acids. The V end lost 1 base, the J end lost 2 bases, and 14 bases lay between the germline ends. The CDR3 spells CASSQGPIRATNEKLFF. CDR3 nucleotides: TGCGCCAGCAGCCAAGGACCGATTCGGGCGACTAATGAAAAACTGTTTTTT.

This clonotype was seen ten or more times. V is TRBV7-9 and J is TRBJ1-1, with a possible D match to TRBD1 (6 bases). The CDR3 length is 14 residues. With 5 bases removed from V and 6 bases from J, the gap between germline ends came to 16 bases. Germline V gene data show CDR1 as SEHNR and CDR2 as FQNEAQ (reference sequence). DNA of the CDR3: TGTGCCAGCAGCATGGGGGCCTTCGGTCCTGAAGCTTTCTTT. This gives the protein CASSMGAFGPEAFF.

This clonotype was seen repeatedly, ten times or more. CDR3 residues: CASSLFRGSPEETQYF. CDR3 nucleotide sequence: TGTGCCAGCAGCTTATTCAGGGGGTCGCCTGAAGAGACCCAGTACTTC. The chain uses TRBV11-2 and TRBJ2-5; 7 positions agree with TRBD1. Germline CDR1 SGHAT, CDR2 FQNNGV. Unmatched junction bases numbered 9, after V lost 2 bases and J lost 3 bases. CDR3 size: 16 residues.

This clonotype was observed a few times. V is TRBV4-1 and J is TRBJ2-7, with TRBD2 as a possible D gene (5 bases). The length of the CDR3 is 17 residues. Trimming pared 4 bases from V and 2 bases from J, leaving 21 bases between. Germline V CDR1 and CDR2: MGHRA, YSYEKL. The CDR3 sequence: CASSPSGLPEVTYEQYF. The CDR3 DNA sequence: TGCGCCAGCAGCCCCTCCGGGTTACCGGAGGTTACCTACGAGCAGTACTTC.

This clonotype appeared many times. This sequence joins TRBV7-9 and TRBJ2-7; 10 positions match TRBD2. Per the germline V gene, CDR1 is SEHNR and CDR2 is FQNEAQ (reference sequence). Losses at the gene ends were 8 bases for V and 5 bases for J; bases not matched to a gene: 6. CDR3 length: 13 amino acids. DNA for the CDR3: TGTGCCAGCGGGCTAGCGGGAGAGAACGAGCAGTACTTC. This codes for CASGLAGENEQYF.

In its sample, this clonotype was seen many times. The gene calls are TRBV20-1 and TRBJ1-1; D perhaps matches TRBD1 (6 bases). Per the germline V gene, CDR1 is DFQATT and CDR2 is SNEGSKA (reference sequence). The CDR3 has 14 residues. With 1 base removed from V and 2 bases from J, the gap between germline ends came to 11 bases. CDR3 sequence reads: CSARGQELNTEAFF. DNA for the CDR3: TGCAGTGCTAGAGGACAGGAACTTAACACTGAAGCTTTCTTT.

This chain uses TRBV19 with TRBJ1-2, with D unresolved. Trimming removed 5 bases from V and 7 bases from J, with 11 bases in between. Germline-derived CDR1 and CDR2 are LNHDA and SQIVND (reference sequence). The CDR3 length is 12 residues. The CDR3 is CASSRKGVGYTF. The CDR3 region has the DNA TGTGCCAGTAGTCGAAAAGGAGTTGGCTACACCTTC.

The sample holds many counts of this clonotype. The rearrangement links TRBV6-6 to TRBJ1-2, with D tentatively TRBD1 (5 bases). Germline CDR1 and CDR2: MNHNY and SVGAGI (reference sequence). The CDR3 runs 14 residues. V lost 1 base to trimming and J lost 6 bases, with 12 bases between them. CDR3: CASSYWGSTDGYTF. CDR3 DNA: TGTGCCAGCAGTTACTGGGGGTCCACGGATGGCTACACCTTC.

J is TRBJ1-4 and V is TRBV19; TRBD1 matches 7 bases. Germline-derived CDR1 and CDR2 are LNHDA and SQIVND (reference sequence). The CDR3 is made up of 16 amino acids. V shed 2 bases and J 4 bases; nucleotides not matched to a gene: 7. The CDR3 is CASSIRAGGHNEKLFF. The DNA for the CDR3 is TGTGCCAGTAGTATACGGGCAGGGGGTCATAATGAAAAACTGTTTTTT.

The chain joins TRBV3-1 to TRBJ1-1; 7 bases are a match to TRBD1. This CDR3 contains 16 residues. V lost 4 bases, J lost 2 bases, and 10 bases stayed unmatched. CDR1 LGHDT and CDR2 YNNKEL come from the germline V gene (reference sequence). For the CDR3, the DNA is TGTGCCAGCAGCCGCGGCGGGGCAGGGGGAAACACTGAAGCTTTCTTT. As protein: CASSRGGAGGNTEAFF.

In this sample, this clonotype turned up a few times. The chain uses TRBV6-2 or TRBV6-3 and TRBJ2-1, with 7 bases lining up with TRBD2. The V and J ends lost 4 bases and 7 bases, in that order; junction bases with no gene match: 10. CDR1 and CDR2 from the germline V gene are MNHEY and SVGEGT. The CDR3 covers 15 residues. CDR3 amino acids: CASSFSLAGRNEQFF. CDR3 coding DNA: TGTGCCAGCAGTTTTTCGTTAGCGGGTAGAAATGAGCAGTTCTTC.

This chain connects TRBV30 to TRBJ2-1; D unclear. The CDR3 is 15 amino acids. Looked up from germline, CDR1 is GTSNPN and CDR2 is SVGIG (reference sequence). The ends were cut back, 3 bases at V and 5 bases at J, with 17 bases in the middle. This CDR3 reads CAWSGSYGTDNEQFF. The DNA for the CDR3 is TGTGCCTGGAGCGGCTCTTATGGAACCGACAATGAGCAGTTCTTC. Using reference TRBV30 and TRBJ2-1 for the parts outside the CDR3, the full variable domain is SQTIHQWPATLVQPVGSPLSLECTVEGTSNPNLYWYRQAAGRGLQLLFYSVGIGQISSEVPQNLSASRPQDRQFILSSKKLLLSDSGFYLCAWSGSYGTDNEQFFGPGTRLTVL.

V and J are TRBV28 and TRBJ2-2; unclear D gene. The CDR3 runs 14 residues. The ends were cut back, 4 bases at V and 3 bases at J, with 9 bases in the middle. The germline V gene has CDR1 MDHEN and CDR2 SYDVKM. The CDR3: CASSSAWYTGELFF. The CDR3, as DNA: TGTGCCAGCAGTTCCGCGTGGTACACCGGGGAGCTGTTTTTT.

There are many counts of this clonotype. The V call is TRBV12-3 or TRBV12-4, the J call TRBJ2-7; unclear D gene. CDR3 size: 13 residues. Trimming stripped 1 base from V and 7 bases from J, with 11 bases between. In nucleotides, the CDR3 is TGTGCCAGCAGTTTAGGGGAAGCCTTAGAGCAGTACTTC. Protein: CASSLGEALEQYF.

Ten or more counts support this clonotype. The rearrangement links TRBV20-1 to TRBJ2-1; 11 bases are a match to TRBD2. Germline V gene lookup returns CDR1 DFQATT and CDR2 SNEGSKA (reference sequence). The CDR3 contains 16 residues. The trim removed 6 bases at V and 9 bases at J, leaving 16 bases unmatched. The DNA for the CDR3 is TGCAGTGCCCAGAACTGGGGTAGCGGGGGGGACATTGAGCAGTTCTTC. Translated: CSAQNWGSGGDIEQFF.

The chain links TRBV7-9 to TRBJ2-1; D unclear. The CDR3 sequence is 15 residues long. Germline CDR1 is SEHNR and CDR2 is FQNEAQ (reference sequence). Deletions cut 1 base from V and 2 bases from J, with 9 bases between. CDR3: CASSLGVGPYNEQFF. In DNA form, the CDR3 reads TGTGCCAGCAGCTTAGGCGTAGGACCCTACAATGAGCAGTTCTTC.

This clonotype has a handful of counts. CDR3 sequence: CASRFGLKEKLFF. CDR3 coding DNA: TGTGCCAGCAGGTTCGGGTTAAAGGAAAAACTGTTTTTT. The chain joins TRBV6-1 to TRBJ1-4; no clear D. This CDR3 contains 13 residues. Trimming took off 6 bases at V and 8 bases at J, with 13 bases between the two ends. Germline V gene data show CDR1 as MNHNS and CDR2 as SASEGT.

This clonotype was counted at least ten times. This sequence joins TRBV2 and TRBJ1-5; the D gene is possibly TRBD1 (5 bases). Germline assignment: CDR1 SNHLY and CDR2 FYNNEI. This CDR3 is 14 amino acids long. The V gene lost 4 bases and the J gene lost 2 bases, with 9 bases spanning the gap. The CDR3 sequence is CASSGQGRNQPQHF. The CDR3 DNA sequence: TGTGCCAGCAGTGGGCAGGGACGCAATCAGCCCCAGCATTTT.